This T cell receptor (beta chain) was obtained from a study of PD-1 blockade in mismatch repair-deficient tumors. Study in general: Patients had approximately 12 mismatch repair-deficient cancer types, all previously treated and progressing.

All patients were mismatch repair deficient, assessed by either PCR or immunohistochemistry. A few pembrolizumab responders had their TCRs sequenced. Study observations and caveats: Tumor-resident clones, often absent from pretreatment blood, expanded after pembrolizumab and then contracted.

Between the trimmed V and J ends, which lost 6 bases and 4 bases, there was a span of 10 bases. Germline assignment: CDR1 SNHLY and CDR2 FYNNEI. The CDR3 has 12 amino acids. Details on this clone: The antigen remains undetermined.

The protocol was immunoSEQ multiplex PCR, while the TCRdb copy is restricted to in-frame clones and leaves out a portion. The data hold 120,000 or so clones, with about 85% observed a single time. The chain combines TRBV2 with TRBJ2-7; the D gene is possibly TRBD1 (5 bases). This sequence originates from an adult with mismatch repair-deficient cancer. The sample was peripheral blood, taken 44 weeks after starting pembrolizumab. For the CDR3, the DNA is TGTGCCAGCAGCCTGGGGCTTTACGAGCAGTACTTC. Its protein product is CASSLGLYEQYF.